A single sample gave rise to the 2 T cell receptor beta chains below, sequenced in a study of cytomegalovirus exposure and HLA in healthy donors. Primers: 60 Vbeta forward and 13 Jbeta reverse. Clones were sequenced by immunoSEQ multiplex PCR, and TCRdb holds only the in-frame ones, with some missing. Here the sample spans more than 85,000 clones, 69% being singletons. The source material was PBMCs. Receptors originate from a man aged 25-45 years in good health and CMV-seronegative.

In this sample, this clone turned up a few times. CDR3 bases: TGCGCCAGCAGCCAAGATCGGGTGCTGGGTATGCGGGGTGAGCAGTTCTTC. This codes for CASSQDRVLGMRGEQFF. The chain combines TRBV4-3 with TRBJ2-1, with a tentative D call TRBD2 (6 bases). The length of the CDR3 is 17 residues. Germline V gives CDR1 LGHNA, CDR2 YSLEER. V was cut by 0 bases and J by 9 bases, with 21 bases left in between.

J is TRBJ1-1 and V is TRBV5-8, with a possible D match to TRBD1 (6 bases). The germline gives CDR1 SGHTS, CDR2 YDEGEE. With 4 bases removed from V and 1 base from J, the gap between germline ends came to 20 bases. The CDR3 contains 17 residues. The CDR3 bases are TGTGCCAGCAGCCGCGCCTATTCAGGGGCCGGGAACACTGAAGCTTTCTTT. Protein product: CASSRAYSGAGNTEAFF.